The 27 T cell receptor beta chains in this list originate from one sample, sequenced in a study of cytomegalovirus exposure and HLA in healthy donors. Only in-frame clones appear in the TCRdb table, and some are missing; sequencing was by immunoSEQ multiplex PCR. The sample has under 75,000 clones, 85% to 95% seen once. The sequenced material came from PBMCs. These TCRs come from a woman between 18 and 29 years old in good health and CMV-seropositive.

This clone was observed a few times. The rearrangement links TRBV6-1 to TRBJ1-4; the D gene is possibly TRBD1 (5 bases). Looked up from germline, CDR1 is MNHNS and CDR2 is SASEGT. The CDR3 has 16 residues. Trimming took 1 base from V and 8 from J, leaving 17 bases between them. DNA of the CDR3: TGTGCCAGCAGTGAAGATGCGGGCAGCGGGGGGGAAAAACTGTTTTTT. It codes for CASSEDAGSGGEKLFF.

J is TRBJ1-4 and V is TRBV28; D perhaps matches TRBD1 (5 bases). The CDR3 runs 14 residues. The V gene lost 5 bases and the J gene lost 8 bases, with 15 bases spanning the gap. Germline V CDR1 and CDR2: MDHEN, SYDVKM. The CDR3 DNA reads as TGTGCCAGCAGTAACCGGGGGTTGGTGGAAAAACTGTTTTTT. This translates into CASSNRGLVEKLFF.

V is TRBV11-1 and J is TRBJ2-3; D gene ambiguous. Germline-derived CDR1 and CDR2 are SGHAT and FQDESV (reference sequence). The CDR3 consists of 13 residues. Trimming cost V 3 bases and J 1 base, with 5 bases left between them. Written as DNA, the CDR3 is TGTGCCAGCAGCTTCCCTCGCACAGATACGCAGTATTTT. Amino acid sequence: CASSFPRTDTQYF. The complete variable domain, with remaining parts taken from reference TRBV11-1 and TRBJ2-3, reads EAEVAQSPRYKITEKSQAVAFWCDPISGHATLYWYRQILGQGPELLVQFQDESVVDDSQLPKDRFSAERLKGVDSTLKIQPAELGDSAMYLCASSFPRTDTQYFGPGTRLTVL.

This chain uses TRBV7-8 with TRBJ2-1; no firm D call. Trimming took 4 bases from V and 9 from J, leaving 10 bases between them. The CDR3 runs 12 residues. CDR1 is SGHVS and CDR2 is FQNEAQ in the germline V gene. This chain's CDR3 is CASSSLTGEQFF. The CDR3 DNA reads as TGTGCCAGCAGCTCCCTTACGGGTGAGCAGTTCTTC.

This rearrangement joins TRBV4-2 to TRBJ2-7; TRBD2 matches at 13 bases. V trimming: 0 bases; J trimming: 2 bases; junction bases outside the gene matches: 4. This CDR3 region has 17 residues. Germline CDR1 LGHNA, CDR2 YNFKEQ. The CDR3 bases are TGTGCCAGCAGCCAAGATCTAGGACTAGCGGGGGCCTACGAGCAGTACTTC. Residues: CASSQDLGLAGAYEQYF.

This rearrangement joins TRBV4-1 to TRBJ2-3, with D tentatively TRBD2 (6 bases). Germline assignment: CDR1 MGHRA and CDR2 YSYEKL. V was pared by 0 bases and J by 2 bases, with 15 bases between. The CDR3 is 17 amino acids. In DNA form, the CDR3 reads TGCGCCAGCAGCCAAGAATTATCGGGGGAGAACACAGATACGCAGTATTTT. It encodes CASSQELSGENTDTQYF.

This chain joins TRBV11-1 and TRBJ1-2, with D tentatively TRBD1 (6 bases). Trimming left V 5 bases short and J 6 bases short, with 19 bases between. The CDR3 sequence is 15 residues long. Germline CDR1 is SGHAT and CDR2 is FQDESV (reference sequence). CDR3 DNA sequence: TGTGCCAGCAGCCCGTGGACGGGACAAGAAGATGGCTACACCTTC. Its translation is CASSPWTGQEDGYTF.

A remark on this clone: A junction boundary mismatches the germline segment, possibly from a read error. The chain joins TRBV19 to TRBJ2-1, with a weak D call TRBD1 (7 bases). This CDR3 contains 13 residues. Germline CDR1 LNHDA, CDR2 SQIVND (reference sequence). Written as DNA, the CDR3 is TGTGCCAGTAGTATAGATCACGGTGACAGGGAGGTCTTC. Protein sequence: CASSIDHGDREVF.

The genes are TRBV5-6 and TRBJ1-2, with 7 bases that match TRBD1. V gave up 4 bases and J gave up 0 bases; unmatched junction bases: 6. This CDR3 is 15 amino acids long. CDR1 is SGHDT, CDR2 YYEEEE, per germline. This chain's CDR3 is CASSEGTAPNYGYTF. CDR3 DNA: TGTGCCAGCAGCGAGGGGACAGCCCCTAACTATGGCTACACCTTC.

V and J are TRBV27 and TRBJ2-5; 9 positions match TRBD1. The end of the DNA aligns better with TRBJ2-7, so the J call may be wrong. The CDR3 runs 14 residues. Germline values: CDR1 MNHEY, CDR2 SMNVEV (reference sequence). CDR3 in DNA: TGTGCCAGCGCTACGGGACAGGGACCCTACGAGCAGTACTTC. Translating it yields CASATGQGPYEQYF.

The chain has TRBV30 and TRBJ2-5; TRBD1 agrees at 7 bases. The J call may be in error: the DNA end matches TRBJ2-7 better. CDR1 GTSNPN and CDR2 SVGIG come from the germline V gene (reference sequence). CDR3 length equals 12 residues. In nucleotides, the CDR3 is TGTGCCTGGGGGACCGACAGGGACGAGCAGTACTTC. As protein: CAWGTDRDEQYF.

This chain links TRBV28 with TRBJ1-1, with a tentative D call TRBD1 (5 bases). Germline V CDR1 and CDR2: MDHEN, SYDVKM. V was shortened by 5 bases and J by 4 bases, with 14 bases between the two germline ends. CDR3 length: 14 residues. CDR3 sequence: CASSAGLGVTEAFF. DNA of the CDR3: TGTGCCAGCAGTGCGGGGTTGGGGGTCACTGAAGCTTTCTTT.

The chain uses TRBV19 and TRBJ1-2; 10 bases are shared with TRBD1. The CDR3 is 14 residues long. V gave up 7 bases and J gave up 7 bases; unmatched junction bases: 9. The germline CDR1 and CDR2 sequences are LNHDA and SQIVND (reference sequence). The CDR3 nucleotides read TGTGCCAGTAAGAGCGGGACAGGGGCATCTGGCTACACCTTC. It codes for CASKSGTGASGYTF.

The J gene is TRBJ1-1, the V gene TRBV11-2, with D maybe TRBD1 (5 bases). The CDR3 totals 15 residues. Germline V gene data show CDR1 as SGHAT and CDR2 as FQNNGV. Trimming removed 1 base at V and 4 bases at J, with 13 bases between. The CDR3: CASSLAAVGGTEAFF. CDR3 in DNA: TGTGCCAGCAGCTTAGCCGCGGTGGGGGGCACTGAAGCTTTCTTT.

The J gene is TRBJ2-3, the V gene TRBV5-1, with a tentative D call TRBD2 (6 bases). The CDR3 consists of 14 residues. Trimming took 7 bases from V and 0 from J, leaving 12 bases between them. CDR1 SGHRS and CDR2 YFSETQ come from the germline V gene. Written as DNA, the CDR3 is TGCGCCAGCGGCCCGAGCGGGAGCACAGATACGCAGTATTTT. Amino acids: CASGPSGSTDTQYF.

V gene TRBV2 combines with J gene TRBJ2-1; 9 bases map to TRBD2. Trimming removed 6 bases from V and 10 bases from J; junction bases left unmatched: 13. Germline-derived CDR1 and CDR2 are SNHLY and FYNNEI. The CDR3 consists of 15 residues. CDR3 coding DNA: TGTGCCAGCAGCCCACTAGCGGCGCGGGGGGGCGAGCAGTTCTTC. It is translated as CASSPLAARGGEQFF.

The V gene is TRBV5-1, the J gene TRBJ2-5; TRBD2 matches at 7 bases. Germline trimming cut 1 base from V and 5 bases from J; bases unmatched to any gene: 2. The germline CDR1 and CDR2 sequences are SGHRS and YFSETQ. CDR3 length: 13 amino acids. CDR3 nucleotide sequence: TGCGCCAGCAGCTTGAGCGGGAAGGAGACCCAGTACTTC. It translates to CASSLSGKETQYF.

This clone turned up a few times. V gene TRBV6-6 combines with J gene TRBJ1-4; TRBD1 agrees at 7 bases. This CDR3 is 15 amino acids long. V lost 4 bases and J lost 5; bases outside the gene matches: 7. The germline V gene encodes CDR1 MNHNY and CDR2 SVGAGI (reference sequence). As DNA, the CDR3 is TGTGCCAGCAGTTTAGAGGGGGCTTCGAATGAAAAACTGTTTTTT. Translating it yields CASSLEGASNEKLFF.

This sequence joins TRBV28 and TRBJ2-2, with D maybe TRBD1 (7 bases). The CDR3 extends over 14 amino acids. The germline CDR1 and CDR2 sequences are MDHEN and SYDVKM. V was pared by 6 bases and J by 4 bases, with 12 bases between. The CDR3 protein is CASRRQGGTGELFF. The CDR3 DNA reads TGTGCCAGCAGACGGCAGGGGGGCACCGGGGAGCTGTTTTTT.

This sequence joins TRBV9 and TRBJ2-3; 11 nucleotides line up with TRBD2. The CDR3 sequence is 16 residues long. The germline CDR1 and CDR2 sequences are SGDLS and YYNGEE. The junction had 13 bases not matched to a gene; V was cut back by 4 bases and J by 9 bases. The CDR3 loop reads CASSIGTSGKKGTQYF. CDR3 bases: TGTGCCAGCAGCATCGGGACTAGCGGCAAGAAAGGAACGCAGTATTTT.

DNA for the CDR3: TGTGCCAGTAGTAGGGACAGGACCTACGAGCAGTACTTC. Protein: CASSRDRTYEQYF. The J gene is TRBJ2-7, the V gene TRBV19, with TRBD1 matching 8 bases. Germline CDR1 LNHDA, CDR2 SQIVND (reference sequence). The ends lost 4 bases at V and 2 bases at J; junction bases unmatched: 1. The CDR3 length is 13 residues.

The J gene is TRBJ2-1, the V gene TRBV27; D possibly corresponds to TRBD2 (6 bases). V was pared by 9 bases and J by 1 base, with 7 bases between. This CDR3 has 12 amino acids. Germline V gene sequence: CDR1 MNHEY, CDR2 SMNVEV (reference sequence). The CDR3 region has the DNA TGTGCCAGTAGCGGATCCTACAATGAGCAGTTCTTC. The encoded protein is CASSGSYNEQFF.

In this sample, this clone turned up once. This chain connects TRBV29-1 to TRBJ2-4; TRBD2 aligns across 7 bases. This CDR3 region has 13 residues. In germline, CDR1 is SQVTM, CDR2 ANQGSEA. The ends lost 4 bases at V and 6 bases at J; junction bases unmatched: 6. The CDR3 loop is CSVAAGQGNIQYF. As DNA, the CDR3 is TGCAGCGTTGCAGCGGGGCAGGGAAACATTCAGTACTTC.

This rearrangement joins TRBV2 to TRBJ1-2, with D perhaps TRBD1 (5 bases). Germline V gene lookup returns CDR1 SNHLY and CDR2 FYNNEI. V dropped 5 bases and J dropped 2 bases, with 9 bases sitting between them. The CDR3 totals 13 residues. CDR3 bases: TGTGCCAGCAGTATAGACAGCAACTATGGCTACACCTTC. Amino acids: CASSIDSNYGYTF. Full variable domain (remainder filled in from reference TRBV2 and TRBJ1-2): EPEVTQTPSHQVTQMGQEVILRCVPISNHLYFYWYRQILGQKVEFLVSFYNNEISEKSEIFDDQFSVERPDGSNFTLKIRSTKLEDSAMYFCASSIDSNYGYTFGSGTRLTVV.

The genes are TRBV7-2 and TRBJ1-5; D not resolved. V was trimmed by 2 bases and J by 0 bases, leaving 8 bases between them. The CDR3 loop spans 15 amino acids. CDR1 and CDR2 (germline): SGHTA, FQGNSA. The CDR3 nucleotides are TGTGCCAGCAGCTTATCATCAGGTAGCAATCAGCCCCAGCATTTT. Its protein is CASSLSSGSNQPQHF.

This chain joins TRBV6-1 and TRBJ2-3, with D perhaps matching TRBD2 (6 bases). CDR3 length: 15 residues. CDR1 is MNHNS, CDR2 SASEGT, per germline. Trimming took 6 bases from V and 0 from J, leaving 13 bases between them. The CDR3 spells CASRASAASTDTQYF. For the CDR3, the DNA is TGTGCCAGCAGGGCTAGCGCCGCTAGCACAGATACGCAGTATTTT.

This chain connects TRBV6-6 to TRBJ1-1; D perhaps matches TRBD1 (6 bases). Looked up from germline, CDR1 is MNHNY and CDR2 is SVGAGI (reference sequence). CDR3 length equals 15 residues. The V end was cut by 2 bases, the J end by 5 bases, with 15 bases between. The CDR3, as DNA: TGTGCCAGCAGTTACGCAGACAGGACGGGGACTGAAGCTTTCTTT. Protein: CASSYADRTGTEAFF.